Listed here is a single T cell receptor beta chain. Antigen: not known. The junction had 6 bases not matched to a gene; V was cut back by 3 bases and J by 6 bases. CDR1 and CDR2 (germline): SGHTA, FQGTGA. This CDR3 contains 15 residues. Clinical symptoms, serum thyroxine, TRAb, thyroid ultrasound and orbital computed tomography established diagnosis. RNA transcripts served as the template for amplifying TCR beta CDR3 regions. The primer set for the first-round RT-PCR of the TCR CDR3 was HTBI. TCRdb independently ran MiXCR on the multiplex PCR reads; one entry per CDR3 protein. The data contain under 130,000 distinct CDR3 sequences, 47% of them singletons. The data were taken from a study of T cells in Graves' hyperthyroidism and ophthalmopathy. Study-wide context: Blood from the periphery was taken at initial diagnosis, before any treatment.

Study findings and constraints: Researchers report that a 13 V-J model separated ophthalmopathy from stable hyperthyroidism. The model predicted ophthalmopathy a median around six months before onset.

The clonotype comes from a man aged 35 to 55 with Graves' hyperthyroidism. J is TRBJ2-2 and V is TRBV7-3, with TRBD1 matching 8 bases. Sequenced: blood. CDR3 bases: TGTGCCAGCAGCTTTTCAGGGGGCAACTCCGGGGAGCTGTTTTTT. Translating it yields CASSFSGGNSGELFF.